This TCR beta chain is from a study of blood T cell repertoires in COVID-19. Study context: The samples span acute and convalescent COVID-19 from the United States, Italy and Spain. Sources were T cells, B-cell-depleted T cells, or PBMCs; the material itself was cDNA or gDNA.

Categorization into cohorts depended on clinical history that participants reported. CDR3 length: 15 amino acids. Per the germline V gene, CDR1 is MNHEY and CDR2 is SMNVEV (reference sequence). Trimming cost V 0 bases and J 4 bases, with 9 bases left between them. In the original processing: Nucleated cell number was recorded as an estimate derived from reference gene primer amplification. Profiled with immunoSEQ multiplex PCR; TCRdb holds only in-frame clones, not every one. V and J calls and clone size come straight from that table; D and trimming were deduced from the DNA. The sample holds about 400,000 clones; 88% are singletons and the top ten take over 0.9%.

The sample consisted of PBMCs or T cells enriched from blood (not recorded which). The V call is TRBV27, the J call TRBJ1-4; unclear D gene. This TCR was recovered from a woman aged 25-40 years with acute COVID-19. CDR3 in amino acids: CASSLSQRNNEKLFF. CDR3 bases: TGTGCCAGCAGTTTATCTCAGCGGAATAATGAAAAACTGTTTTTT.